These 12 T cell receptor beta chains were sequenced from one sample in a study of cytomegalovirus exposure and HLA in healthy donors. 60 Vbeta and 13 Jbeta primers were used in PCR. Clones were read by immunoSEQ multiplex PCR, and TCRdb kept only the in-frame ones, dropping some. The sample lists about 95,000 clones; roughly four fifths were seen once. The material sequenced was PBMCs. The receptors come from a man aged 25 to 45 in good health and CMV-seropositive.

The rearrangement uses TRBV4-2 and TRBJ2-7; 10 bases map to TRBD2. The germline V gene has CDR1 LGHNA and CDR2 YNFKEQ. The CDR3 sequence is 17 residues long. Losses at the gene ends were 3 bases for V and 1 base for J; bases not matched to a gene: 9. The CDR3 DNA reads TGTGCCAGCAGCCAGGAGGGGTCTAGCGGGAGATCCTACGAGCAGTACTTC. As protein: CASSQEGSSGRSYEQYF.

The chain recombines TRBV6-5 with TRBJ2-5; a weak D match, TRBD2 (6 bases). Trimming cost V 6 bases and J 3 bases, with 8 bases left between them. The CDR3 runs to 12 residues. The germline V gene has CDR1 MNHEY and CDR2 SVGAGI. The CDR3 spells CASRGTEETQYF. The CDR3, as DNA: TGTGCCAGCAGGGGGACTGAAGAGACCCAGTACTTC.

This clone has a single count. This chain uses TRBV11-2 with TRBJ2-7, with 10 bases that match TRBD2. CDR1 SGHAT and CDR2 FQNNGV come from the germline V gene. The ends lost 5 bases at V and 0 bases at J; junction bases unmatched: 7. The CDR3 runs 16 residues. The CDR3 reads CASSVAGTSVSYEQYF. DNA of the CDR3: TGTGCCAGCAGCGTAGCTGGGACTAGCGTCTCCTACGAGCAGTACTTC.

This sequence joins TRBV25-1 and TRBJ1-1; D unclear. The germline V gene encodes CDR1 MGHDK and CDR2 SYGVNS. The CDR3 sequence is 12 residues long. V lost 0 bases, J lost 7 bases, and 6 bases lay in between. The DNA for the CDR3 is TGTGCCAGCAGTGAATATGCCGGTGAAGCTTTCTTT. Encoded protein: CASSEYAGEAFF. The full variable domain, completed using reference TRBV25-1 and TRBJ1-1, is EADIYQTPRYLVIGTGKKITLECSQTMGHDKMYWYQQDPGMELHLIHYSYGVNSTEKGDLSSESTVSRIRTEHFPLTLESARPSHTSQYLCASSEYAGEAFFGQGTRLTVV.

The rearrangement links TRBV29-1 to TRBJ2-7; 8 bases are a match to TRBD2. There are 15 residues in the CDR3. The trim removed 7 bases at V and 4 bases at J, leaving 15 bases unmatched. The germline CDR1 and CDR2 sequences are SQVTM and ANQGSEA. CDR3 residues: CSGLAGAEEGYEQYF. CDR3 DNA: TGCAGCGGTCTAGCGGGTGCCGAAGAAGGATACGAGCAGTACTTC.

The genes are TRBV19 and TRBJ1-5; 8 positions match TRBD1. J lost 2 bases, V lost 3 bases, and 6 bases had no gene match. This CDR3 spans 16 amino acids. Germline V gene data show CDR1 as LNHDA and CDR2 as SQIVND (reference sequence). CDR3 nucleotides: TGTGCCAGTAGTATGCGGACAGGGTTCGGCAATCAGCCCCAGCATTTT. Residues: CASSMRTGFGNQPQHF.

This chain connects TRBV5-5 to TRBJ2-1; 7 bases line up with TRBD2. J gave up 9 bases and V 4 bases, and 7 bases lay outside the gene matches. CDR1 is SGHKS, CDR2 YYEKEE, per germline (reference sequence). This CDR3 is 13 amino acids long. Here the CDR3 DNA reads TGTGCCAGCAGCCTTACTAGCGTAGGTGAGCAGTTCTTC. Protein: CASSLTSVGEQFF.

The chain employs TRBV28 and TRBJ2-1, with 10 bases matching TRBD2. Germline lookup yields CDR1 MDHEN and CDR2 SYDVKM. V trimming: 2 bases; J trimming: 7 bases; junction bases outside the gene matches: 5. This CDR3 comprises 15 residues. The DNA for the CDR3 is TGTGCCAGCAGTTTAAGGGCTAGCGGGAGAAATGAGCAGTTCTTC. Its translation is CASSLRASGRNEQFF.

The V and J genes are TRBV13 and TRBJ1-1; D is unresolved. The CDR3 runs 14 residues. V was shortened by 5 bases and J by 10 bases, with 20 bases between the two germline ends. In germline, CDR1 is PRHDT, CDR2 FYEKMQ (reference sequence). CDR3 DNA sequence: TGTGCCAGCAGCCCTTTGGACTGGCCCCTCGGAGCTTTCTTT. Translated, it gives CASSPLDWPLGAFF.

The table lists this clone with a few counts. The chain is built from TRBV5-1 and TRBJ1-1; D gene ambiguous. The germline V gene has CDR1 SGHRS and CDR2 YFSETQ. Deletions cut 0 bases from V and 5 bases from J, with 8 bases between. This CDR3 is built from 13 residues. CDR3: CASSLALRTEAFF. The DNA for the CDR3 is TGCGCCAGCAGCTTGGCTTTGCGGACTGAAGCTTTCTTT.

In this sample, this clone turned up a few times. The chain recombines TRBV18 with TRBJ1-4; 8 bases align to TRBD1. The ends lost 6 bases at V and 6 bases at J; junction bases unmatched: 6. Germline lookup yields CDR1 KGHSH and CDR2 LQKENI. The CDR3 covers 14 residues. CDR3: CASSPTGGDEKLFF. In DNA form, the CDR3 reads TGTGCCAGCTCCCCCACAGGGGGAGATGAAAAACTGTTTTTT.

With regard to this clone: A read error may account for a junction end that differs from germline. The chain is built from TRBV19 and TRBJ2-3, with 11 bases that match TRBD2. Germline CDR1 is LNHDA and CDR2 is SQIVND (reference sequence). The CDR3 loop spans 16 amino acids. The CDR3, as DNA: TGTGCCAGTAGTATGGGAACTAGCGGGAGAACAGATAGGCAGTATTTT. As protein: CASSMGTSGRTDRQYF.